This passage covers 31 T cell receptor beta chains from one sample sequenced in a study of Ad26.COV2.S vaccination and SARS-CoV-2 variants. Only in-frame clones appear in the TCRdb table, and some are missing; sequencing was by immunoSEQ multiplex PCR. The data hold some 410,000 clones, with approximately 90% observed a single time. Treatment indicated: roughly 20 received Ad26.COV2.S at low or high dose, single or two shots; about 5 received placebo; per-sample allocation not given. Material that was analyzed had been drawn on day 63 after the first vaccine or placebo injection. The sequences come from peripheral blood, collected in a trial of Ad26.COV2.S vaccine versus placebo. These receptors originate from a person aged 18-65 years who received the Ad26.COV2.S COVID-19 vaccine or a placebo.

The V gene is TRBV3-1 (or the pseudogene TRBV3-2), the J gene TRBJ2-1, with 11 bases lining up with TRBD2. Trimming at V came to 4 bases and at J to 5 bases, leaving 16 bases not matched to a gene. The CDR3 spans 19 residues. Germline assignment: CDR1 LGHDT and CDR2 YNNKEL (reference sequence). CDR3 protein: CASSPPSVSGGAFNNEQFF. For the CDR3, the DNA is TGTGCCAGCAGCCCTCCCTCGGTTAGCGGGGGGGCCTTTAACAATGAGCAGTTCTTC.

This rearrangement joins TRBV6-4 to TRBJ2-2, with D tentatively TRBD2 (5 bases). V dropped 4 bases and J dropped 3 bases, with 9 bases sitting between them. CDR1 and CDR2 from the germline V gene are MRHNA and SNTAGT. CDR3 length: 14 amino acids. The CDR3 here is CASSAVRDTGELFF. CDR3 in DNA: TGTGCCAGCAGTGCCGTGAGGGACACCGGGGAGCTGTTTTTT.

The J gene is TRBJ2-7, the V gene TRBV5-6; D is unclear. The CDR3 length is 13 residues. The V end lost 1 base, the J end lost 3 bases, and 8 bases lay between the germline ends. CDR1 is SGHDT, CDR2 YYEEEE, per germline. CDR3 coding DNA: TGTGCCAGCAGCTTGACAGATATCTACGAGCAGTACTTC. Translating it yields CASSLTDIYEQYF. The complete variable domain, with remaining parts taken from reference TRBV5-6 and TRBJ2-7, reads DAGVTQSPTHLIKTRGQQVTLRCSPKSGHDTVSWYQQALGQGPQFIFQYYEEEERQRGNFPDRFSGHQFPNYSSELNVNALLLGDSALYLCASSLTDIYEQYFGPGTRLTVT.

This chain uses TRBV5-6 with TRBJ1-1, with 8 bases identical to TRBD1. This CDR3 spans 19 amino acids. V was pared by 2 bases and J by 0 bases, with 15 bases of the junction left unmatched. Germline V gene sequence: CDR1 SGHDT, CDR2 YYEEEE. This CDR3 is CASSFYYTGGLPMNTEAFF. The CDR3 region has the DNA TGTGCCAGCAGCTTCTATTATACAGGGGGGCTTCCTATGAACACTGAAGCTTTCTTT.

The chain uses TRBV3-1 (or the pseudogene TRBV3-2) and TRBJ2-3; 9 bases are a match to TRBD2. The V gene's germline CDR1 is LGHDT and CDR2 YNNKEL (reference sequence). The J segment lost 0 bases and the V segment lost 1 base, leaving 8 bases of the junction unmatched. The CDR3 length is 18 residues. Written as DNA, the CDR3 is TGTGCCAGCAGCCAAGGTTTTTCAGCGGGGGGTAGCACAGATACGCAGTATTTT. Its protein is CASSQGFSAGGSTDTQYF.

This chain connects TRBV18 to TRBJ1-3; 9 bases are shared with TRBD1. Germline CDR1 is KGHSH and CDR2 is LQKENI. The CDR3 runs to 16 residues. After removal of 3 bases from V and 3 bases from J, the junction contained 6 bases not matched to a gene. CDR3 region: CASSPGQGNVGNTIYF. In DNA, the CDR3 is TGTGCCAGCTCACCCGGACAGGGGAATGTTGGAAACACCATATATTTT.

V usage is TRBV9 and J usage is TRBJ1-4; 7 nucleotides line up with TRBD1. This CDR3 is 16 amino acids long. With 2 bases clipped from V and 5 bases from J, the junction kept 9 bases outside the gene matches. Germline CDR1 SGDLS, CDR2 YYNGEE. The CDR3 region is CASSVQTGPGNEKLFF. The CDR3 DNA follows: TGTGCCAGCAGCGTTCAGACAGGGCCGGGGAATGAAAAACTGTTTTTT.

This sequence joins TRBV5-3 and TRBJ1-6; no clear D gene. TRBV5-3 is designated an ORF whose function remains uncertain. The CDR3 length is 15 residues. V was trimmed by 3 bases and J by 4 bases, leaving 11 bases between them. The CDR3 protein is CARSSARDYNSPLHF. The CDR3 DNA follows: TGTGCCAGAAGCTCCGCGCGGGATTATAATTCACCCCTCCACTTT.

V is TRBV27 and J is TRBJ2-2; 10 nucleotides line up with TRBD2. Germline lookup yields CDR1 MNHEY and CDR2 SMNVEV (reference sequence). The CDR3 has 17 residues. Trimming removed 0 bases from V and 4 bases from J; junction bases left unmatched: 5. In DNA, the CDR3 is TGTGCCAGCAGTTTATCCACTAGCGGGGTGGGCACCGGGGAGCTGTTTTTT. Residues: CASSLSTSGVGTGELFF.

V is TRBV27 and J is TRBJ1-6; D is uncertain. V was trimmed by 10 bases and J by 0 bases, leaving 19 bases between them. In germline, CDR1 is MNHEY, CDR2 SMNVEV (reference sequence). The CDR3 is 17 residues long. The CDR3 region has the DNA TGTGCCAACACCCCCTATGGCCCGAGCTCCTATAATTCACCCCTCCACTTT. Its protein product is CANTPYGPSSYNSPLHF.

The chain uses TRBV11-2 and TRBJ2-3; TRBD1 aligns across 11 bases. CDR1 and CDR2 (germline): SGHAT, FQNNGV. With 1 base clipped from V and 4 bases from J, the junction kept 4 bases outside the gene matches. The length of the CDR3 is 16 residues. CDR3 residues: CASSLVGQGVADTQYF. The CDR3 nucleotides read TGTGCCAGCAGCTTAGTGGGACAGGGGGTCGCAGATACGCAGTATTTT.

The chain recombines TRBV7-9 with TRBJ2-5, with 12 bases lining up with TRBD2. J lost 7 bases, V lost 6 bases, and 6 bases had no gene match. The length of the CDR3 is 14 residues. Germline V gene data show CDR1 as SEHNR and CDR2 as FQNEAQ (reference sequence). CDR3: CASSLKGLAGTQYF. The DNA of the CDR3 is TGTGCCAGCAGTTTAAAGGGACTAGCGGGGACCCAGTACTTC.

This chain uses TRBV9 with TRBJ2-3, with 11 nucleotides matching TRBD2. With 4 bases clipped from V and 6 bases from J, the junction kept 16 bases outside the gene matches. The CDR3 spans 18 residues. The germline V gene has CDR1 SGDLS and CDR2 YYNGEE. For the CDR3, the DNA is TGTGCCAGCAGCCCCAACCCCCTAGCGGGGGGAGCAATGGATACGCAGTATTTT. Translating it yields CASSPNPLAGGAMDTQYF.

This chain uses TRBV10-2 with TRBJ2-2, with D perhaps TRBD1 (7 bases). V lost 5 bases, J lost 3 bases, and 19 bases lay in between. Germline V lookup: CDR1 WSHSY, CDR2 SAAADI. CDR3 length equals 17 residues. CDR3 coding DNA: TGCGCCAGCAGTTCCCATGGAGGGGGCAGGGACACCGGGGAGCTGTTTTTT. Protein product: CASSSHGGGRDTGELFF.

This clone was recorded a few times. The chain is built from TRBV7-9 and TRBJ1-5; no firm D call. Trimming left V 2 bases short and J 6 bases short, with 5 bases between. This CDR3 is built from 12 residues. The V gene's germline CDR1 is SEHNR and CDR2 FQNEAQ (reference sequence). The CDR3 loop is CASSLPGQPQHF. For the CDR3, the DNA is TGTGCCAGCAGCTTACCGGGTCAGCCCCAGCATTTT.

The rearrangement uses TRBV19 and TRBJ1-5; TRBD1 is a possible D gene (6 bases). The CDR3 has 14 amino acids. V was clipped by 5 bases and J by 3 bases, with 11 bases between them. The germline CDR1 and CDR2 sequences are LNHDA and SQIVND (reference sequence). The CDR3 loop reads CASSVRGVNQPQHF. In DNA form, the CDR3 reads TGTGCCAGTAGTGTCAGGGGTGTCAATCAGCCCCAGCATTTT.

A remark on this clone: The sample carries other DNA sequences with the same CDR3. V and J are TRBV4-3 and TRBJ2-7; D unclear. CDR1 and CDR2 (germline): LGHNA, YSLEER. This CDR3 is built from 14 residues. V was shortened by 0 bases and J by 1 base, with 7 bases between the two germline ends. The CDR3 here is CASSQDLGSYEQYF. The CDR3 nucleotides are TGCGCCAGCAGCCAAGATTTAGGGTCCTACGAGCAGTACTTC.

This clone was seen only once. The genes are TRBV7-2 and TRBJ1-2; tentative D call: TRBD1 (6 bases). V was pared by 4 bases and J by 5 bases, with 17 bases between. CDR3 length: 15 amino acids. CDR1 is SGHTA and CDR2 is FQGNSA in the germline V gene. DNA of the CDR3: TGTGCCAGCAGCTCAAGACAGAGGGGGGTTTATGGCTACACCTTC. Amino acid sequence: CASSSRQRGVYGYTF.

This clone has a single count. The chain has TRBV4-3 and TRBJ1-2; TRBD1 matches 7 bases. V shed 4 bases, J shed 4 bases, and the junction held 9 bases outside the gene matches. CDR3 length: 15 amino acids. CDR1 LGHNA and CDR2 YSLEER come from the germline V gene. The DNA of the CDR3 is TGCGCCAGCAGCCTAAAAGGACAGGCCTTCTATGGCTACACCTTC. Residues: CASSLKGQAFYGYTF.

The chain joins TRBV19 to TRBJ1-4; D gene uncertain. This CDR3 spans 16 amino acids. The germline gives CDR1 LNHDA, CDR2 SQIVND (reference sequence). Trimming took 5 bases from V and 2 from J, leaving 15 bases between them. CDR3 bases: TGTGCCAGTAGTCCCGCCCCTTCCAGGACTAATGAAAAACTGTTTTTT. It is translated as CASSPAPSRTNEKLFF.

The chain's CDR3 is CASSAIVGGFGIEQFF. The DNA for the CDR3 is TGTGCCAGCAGCGCCATAGTGGGTGGATTCGGGATTGAGCAGTTCTTC. V usage is TRBV7-9 and J usage is TRBJ2-1; possibly TRBD2 for D (5 bases). The CDR3 runs to 16 residues. The germline V and J ends were trimmed by 5 bases and 9 bases, with 23 bases remaining between them. Germline V lookup: CDR1 SEHNR, CDR2 FQNEAQ (reference sequence). The full variable domain, its missing parts supplied by reference TRBV7-9 and TRBJ2-1, is DTGVSQNPRHKITKRGQNVTFRCDPISEHNRLYWYRQTLGQGPEFLTYFQNEAQLEKSRLLSDRFSAERPKGSFSTLEIQRTEQGDSAMYLCASSAIVGGFGIEQFFGPGTRLTVL.

The rearrangement uses TRBV6-5 and TRBJ1-1; TRBD1 matches 8 bases. Germline trimming cut 6 bases from V and 2 bases from J; bases unmatched to any gene: 2. The CDR3 is made up of 13 amino acids. The germline gives CDR1 MNHEY, CDR2 SVGAGI. The CDR3 region is CASSRGLNTEAFF. The CDR3 DNA follows: TGTGCCAGCAGCAGGGGGCTCAACACTGAAGCTTTCTTT.

As DNA, the CDR3 is TGTGCCAGCAGCCATGGACAGGTTCGCTCTGGAAACACCATATATTTT. Protein sequence: CASSHGQVRSGNTIYF. The V gene is TRBV9, the J gene TRBJ1-3; 7 nucleotides line up with TRBD1. The germline V gene encodes CDR1 SGDLS and CDR2 YYNGEE. There are 16 residues in the CDR3. Germline trimming cut 4 bases from V and 0 bases from J; bases unmatched to any gene: 7. Together with reference TRBV9 and TRBJ1-3, the CDR3 gives the full variable domain: DSGVTQTPKHLITATGQRVTLRCSPRSGDLSVYWYQQSLDQGLQFLIQYYNGEERAKGNILERFSAQQFPDLHSELNLSSLELGDSALYFCASSHGQVRSGNTIYFGEGSWLTVV.

This clone is a singleton in its sample. J is TRBJ2-7 and V is TRBV27; D assignment may be TRBD1 or TRBD2 (5 bases each). V was clipped by 3 bases and J by 1 base, with 16 bases between them. The CDR3 consists of 16 residues. Germline assignment: CDR1 MNHEY and CDR2 SMNVEV (reference sequence). Here the CDR3 DNA reads TGTGCCAGCAGTTTTTCCATCGTTGGGGGATCCTACGAGCAGTACTTC. This sequence encodes CASSFSIVGGSYEQYF.

V and J are TRBV24-1 and TRBJ2-3; the match to TRBD2 covers 11 bases. The CDR3 runs 15 residues. The J segment lost 6 bases and the V segment lost 2 bases, leaving 3 bases of the junction unmatched. Germline V CDR1 and CDR2: KGHDR, SFDVKD. CDR3 in amino acids: CATSDSRTSGDTQYF. CDR3 in DNA: TGTGCCACCAGTGATTCCCGGACTAGCGGGGATACGCAGTATTTT.

V is TRBV7-6 and J is TRBJ1-1; 7 bases match TRBD1. J lost 10 bases, V lost 6 bases, and 8 bases had no gene match. Germline lookup yields CDR1 SGHVS and CDR2 FNYEAQ. CDR3 length equals 12 residues. CDR3 residues: CASRHSGGAAFF. Written as DNA, the CDR3 is TGTGCCAGCAGACATTCAGGGGGGGCAGCTTTCTTT.

The rearrangement uses TRBV6-5 and TRBJ1-5, with D perhaps matching TRBD1 (6 bases). Trimming cost V 6 bases and J 4 bases, with 10 bases left between them. The CDR3 has 13 residues. Germline assignment: CDR1 MNHEY and CDR2 SVGAGI. The CDR3: CASSLTGNQPQHF. The CDR3 nucleotides read TGTGCCAGCAGCCTAACAGGGAATCAGCCCCAGCATTTT.

The rearrangement uses TRBV4-1 and TRBJ1-6; 7 bases are a match to TRBD1. Trimming cost V 0 bases and J 10 bases; bases outside gene matches: 6. Per the germline V gene, CDR1 is MGHRA and CDR2 is YSYEKL. This CDR3 contains 15 residues. The DNA of the CDR3 is TGCGCCAGCAGCCAAGAACCAGGGGGTAGGTCACCCCTCCACTTT. The encoded protein is CASSQEPGGRSPLHF.

This rearrangement joins TRBV2 to TRBJ1-5, with D unclear. Germline V gene lookup returns CDR1 SNHLY and CDR2 FYNNEI. The CDR3 is 12 residues long. The V and J ends lost 5 bases and 4 bases respectively, with 6 bases between them. The CDR3, as DNA: TGTGCCAGCAGTACGGGGAATCAGCCCCAGCATTTT. It yields the protein CASSTGNQPQHF.

This clone was counted only a few times. The genes are TRBV6-6 and TRBJ1-3; a weak D match, TRBD1 (5 bases). The CDR3 length is 15 residues. With 2 bases removed from V and 3 bases from J, the gap between germline ends came to 11 bases. Germline CDR1 MNHNY, CDR2 SVGAGI (reference sequence). CDR3 loop: CASSYDSLGGNTIYF. The CDR3 DNA follows: TGTGCCAGCAGTTACGACAGCCTTGGTGGAAACACCATATATTTT.

The chain uses TRBV14 and TRBJ1-5; a weak D match, TRBD1 (5 bases). This CDR3 has 13 residues. The V gene lost 4 bases and the J gene lost 4 bases, with 8 bases spanning the gap. Germline CDR1 is SGHDN and CDR2 is FVKESK. CDR3 in amino acids: CASSPRANQPQHF. The CDR3, as DNA: TGTGCCAGCAGCCCCAGGGCTAATCAGCCCCAGCATTTT.